Given below is one T cell receptor beta chain in context. Its antigen is not identified. This sample was taken from a study of monozygotic twins with inflammatory bowel disease. Reprocessing the 5' RACE reads, TCRdb reports a single entry for every CDR3 protein and omits DNA. The sample's table shows over 150,000 distinct CDR3 sequences. Germline V gives CDR1 MGHRA, CDR2 YSYEKL. This CDR3 is built from 14 residues. The study, taken as a whole, reports: Whereas healthy co-twins had higher TCRbeta diversity (inverse Simpson), IBD patients had lower diversity. Among patients, repertoires may have gained variability from differing immunosuppressive treatments. Healthy twins showed more clonotype sharing with others than IBD patients, especially patients with disease activity.

The V call is TRBV4-1, the J call TRBJ2-1. The sample consisted of blood. This clonotype was obtained from a human donor with ulcerative colitis or Crohn's disease, or a healthy co-twin of an affected twin (not recorded which). The CDR3 here is CASSQDPVSNEQFF.